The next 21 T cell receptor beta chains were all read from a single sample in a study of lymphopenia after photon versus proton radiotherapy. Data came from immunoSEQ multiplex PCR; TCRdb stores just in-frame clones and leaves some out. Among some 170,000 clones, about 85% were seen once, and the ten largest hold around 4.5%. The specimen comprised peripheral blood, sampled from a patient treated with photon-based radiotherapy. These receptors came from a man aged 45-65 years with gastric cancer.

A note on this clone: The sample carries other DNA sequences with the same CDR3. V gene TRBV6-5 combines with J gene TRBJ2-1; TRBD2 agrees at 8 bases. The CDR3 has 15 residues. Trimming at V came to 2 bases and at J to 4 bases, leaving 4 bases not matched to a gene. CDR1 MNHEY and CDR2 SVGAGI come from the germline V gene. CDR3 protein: CASSYRGRSYNEQFF. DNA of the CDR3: TGTGCCAGCAGTTACCGCGGGAGGTCTTACAATGAGCAGTTCTTC.

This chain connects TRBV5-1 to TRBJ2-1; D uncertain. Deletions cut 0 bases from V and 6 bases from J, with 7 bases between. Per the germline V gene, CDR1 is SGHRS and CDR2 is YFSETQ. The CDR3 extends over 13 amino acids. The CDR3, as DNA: TGCGCCAGCAGCTTGGGGGGTCGCAATGAGCAGTTCTTC. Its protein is CASSLGGRNEQFF.

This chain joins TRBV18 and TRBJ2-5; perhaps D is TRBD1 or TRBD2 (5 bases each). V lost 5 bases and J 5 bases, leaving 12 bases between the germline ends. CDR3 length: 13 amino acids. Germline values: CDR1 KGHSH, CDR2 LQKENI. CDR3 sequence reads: CASSEGFGETQYF. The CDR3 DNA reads TGTGCCAGCTCAGAGGGGTTTGGGGAGACCCAGTACTTC.

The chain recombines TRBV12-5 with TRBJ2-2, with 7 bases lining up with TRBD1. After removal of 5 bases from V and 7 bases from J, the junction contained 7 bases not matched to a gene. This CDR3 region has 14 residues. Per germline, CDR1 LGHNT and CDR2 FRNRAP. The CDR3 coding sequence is TGTGCTAGTGGTCCCGACAGGGCAGTCGGGGAGCTGTTTTTT. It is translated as CASGPDRAVGELFF. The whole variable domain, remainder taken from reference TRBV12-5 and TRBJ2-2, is DARVTQTPRHKVTEMGQEVTMRCQPILGHNTVFWYRQTMMQGLELLAYFRNRAPLDDSGMPKDRFSAEMPDATLATLKIQPSEPRDSAVYFCASGPDRAVGELFFGEGSRLTVL.

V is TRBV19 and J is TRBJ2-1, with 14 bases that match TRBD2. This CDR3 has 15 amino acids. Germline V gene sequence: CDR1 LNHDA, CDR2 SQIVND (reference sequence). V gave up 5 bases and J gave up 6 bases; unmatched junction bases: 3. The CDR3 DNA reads TGTGCCAGTAGTTTGGGACTAGCGGGAGTCAATGAGCAGTTCTTC. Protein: CASSLGLAGVNEQFF.

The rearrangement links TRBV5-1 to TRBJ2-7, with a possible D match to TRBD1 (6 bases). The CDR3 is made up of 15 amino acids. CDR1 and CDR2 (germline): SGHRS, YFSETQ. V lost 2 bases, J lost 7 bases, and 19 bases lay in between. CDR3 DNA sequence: TGCGCCAGCAGCTTTGGGGACACCACTACCTGGGAGCAGTACTTC. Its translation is CASSFGDTTTWEQYF.

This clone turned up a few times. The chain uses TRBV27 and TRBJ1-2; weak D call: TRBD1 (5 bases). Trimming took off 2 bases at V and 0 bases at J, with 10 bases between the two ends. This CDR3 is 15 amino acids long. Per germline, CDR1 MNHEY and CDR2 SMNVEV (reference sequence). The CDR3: CASSLQGNANYGYTF. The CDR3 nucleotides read TGTGCCAGCAGTTTACAGGGCAACGCTAACTATGGCTACACCTTC.

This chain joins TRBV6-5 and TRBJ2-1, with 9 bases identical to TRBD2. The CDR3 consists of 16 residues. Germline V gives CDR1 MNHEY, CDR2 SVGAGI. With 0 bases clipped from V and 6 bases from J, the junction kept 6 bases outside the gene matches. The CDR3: CASSYSGTSIGNEQFF. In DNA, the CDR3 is TGTGCCAGCAGTTACTCCGGGACTAGCATTGGCAATGAGCAGTTCTTC.

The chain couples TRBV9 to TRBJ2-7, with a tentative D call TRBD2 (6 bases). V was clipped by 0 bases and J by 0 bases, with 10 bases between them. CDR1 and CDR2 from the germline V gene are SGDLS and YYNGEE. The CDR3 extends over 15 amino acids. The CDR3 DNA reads TGTGCCAGCAGCGTAGGTGCGGGGCTCTCCTACGAGCAGTACTTC. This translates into CASSVGAGLSYEQYF.

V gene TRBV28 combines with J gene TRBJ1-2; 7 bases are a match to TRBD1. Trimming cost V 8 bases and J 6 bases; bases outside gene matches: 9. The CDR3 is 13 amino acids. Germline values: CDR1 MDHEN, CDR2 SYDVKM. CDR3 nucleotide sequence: TGTGCCAGCCTGGGACAGTCCCGCCATGGCTACACCTTC. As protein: CASLGQSRHGYTF.

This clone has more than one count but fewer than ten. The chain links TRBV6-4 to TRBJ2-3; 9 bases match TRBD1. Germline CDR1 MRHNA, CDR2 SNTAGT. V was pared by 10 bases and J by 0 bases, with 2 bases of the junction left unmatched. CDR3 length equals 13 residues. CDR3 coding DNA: TGTGCCACCGGGACAGGGAGCACAGATACGCAGTATTTT. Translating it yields CATGTGSTDTQYF.

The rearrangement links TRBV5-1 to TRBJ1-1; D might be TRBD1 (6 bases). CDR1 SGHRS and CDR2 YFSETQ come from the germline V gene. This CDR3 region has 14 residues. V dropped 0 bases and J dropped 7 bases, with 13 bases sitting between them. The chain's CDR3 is CASSLGTGTGEAFF. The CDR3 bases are TGCGCCAGCAGCTTGGGTACAGGGACTGGTGAAGCTTTCTTT. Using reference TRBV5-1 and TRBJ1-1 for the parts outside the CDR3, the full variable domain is KAGVTQTPRYLIKTRGQQVTLSCSPISGHRSVSWYQQTPGQGLQFLFEYFSETQRNKGNFPGRFSGRQFSNSRSEMNVSTLELGDSALYLCASSLGTGTGEAFFGQGTRLTVV.

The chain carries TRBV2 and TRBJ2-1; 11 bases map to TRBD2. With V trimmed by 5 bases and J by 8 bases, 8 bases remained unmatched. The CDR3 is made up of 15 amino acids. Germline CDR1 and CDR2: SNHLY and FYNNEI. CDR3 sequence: CASSLISGRAHEQFF. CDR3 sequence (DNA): TGTGCCAGCAGTCTAATTAGCGGGAGGGCCCATGAGCAGTTCTTC.

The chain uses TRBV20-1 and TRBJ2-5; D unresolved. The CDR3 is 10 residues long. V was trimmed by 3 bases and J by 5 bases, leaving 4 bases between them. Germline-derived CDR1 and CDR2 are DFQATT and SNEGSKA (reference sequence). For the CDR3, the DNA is TGCAGTGCTAGTGAGGAGACCCAGTACTTC. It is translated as CSASEETQYF.

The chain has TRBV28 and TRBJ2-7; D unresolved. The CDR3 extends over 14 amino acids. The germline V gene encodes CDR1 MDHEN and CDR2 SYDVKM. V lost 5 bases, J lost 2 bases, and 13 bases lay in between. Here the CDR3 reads CASSLPGRTYEQYF. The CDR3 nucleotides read TGTGCCAGCAGTCTACCCGGACGGACCTACGAGCAGTACTTC.

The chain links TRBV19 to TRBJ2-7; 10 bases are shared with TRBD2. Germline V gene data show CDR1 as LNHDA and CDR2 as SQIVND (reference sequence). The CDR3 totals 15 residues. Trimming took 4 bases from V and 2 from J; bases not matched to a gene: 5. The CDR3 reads CASSKIAGGPYEQYF. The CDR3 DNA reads TGTGCCAGTAGTAAAATAGCGGGAGGTCCCTACGAGCAGTACTTC. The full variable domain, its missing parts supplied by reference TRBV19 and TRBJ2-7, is DGGITQSPKYLFRKEGQNVTLSCEQNLNHDAMYWYRQDPGQGLRLIYYSQIVNDFQKGDIAEGYSVSREKKESFPLTVTSAQKNPTAFYLCASSKIAGGPYEQYFGPGTRLTVT.

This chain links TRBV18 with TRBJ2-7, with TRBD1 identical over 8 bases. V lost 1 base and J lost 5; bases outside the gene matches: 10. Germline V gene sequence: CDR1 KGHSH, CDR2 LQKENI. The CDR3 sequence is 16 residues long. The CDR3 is CASSPLFGQGAHEQYF. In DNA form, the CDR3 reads TGTGCCAGCTCACCACTGTTCGGCCAGGGGGCCCACGAGCAGTACTTC.

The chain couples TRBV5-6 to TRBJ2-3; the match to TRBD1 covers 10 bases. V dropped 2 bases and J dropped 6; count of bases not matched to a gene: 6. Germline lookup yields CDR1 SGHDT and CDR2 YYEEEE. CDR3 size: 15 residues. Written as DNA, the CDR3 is TGTGCCAGCAGCTTTGGACAGGGGGAAGGGGATACGCAGTATTTT. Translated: CASSFGQGEGDTQYF.

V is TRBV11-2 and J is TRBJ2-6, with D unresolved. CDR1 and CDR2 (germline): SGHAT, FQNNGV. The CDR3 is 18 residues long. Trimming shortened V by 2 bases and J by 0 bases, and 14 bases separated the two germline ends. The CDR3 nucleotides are TGTGCCAGCAGCTTAAAAACACTGAGCCCCTCTGGGGCCAACGTCCTGACTTTC. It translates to CASSLKTLSPSGANVLTF. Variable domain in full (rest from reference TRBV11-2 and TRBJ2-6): EAGVAQSPRYKIIEKRQSVAFWCNPISGHATLYWYQQILGQGPKLLIQFQNNGVVDDSQLPKDRFSAERLKGVDSTLKIQPAKLEDSAVYLCASSLKTLSPSGANVLTFGAGSRLTVL.

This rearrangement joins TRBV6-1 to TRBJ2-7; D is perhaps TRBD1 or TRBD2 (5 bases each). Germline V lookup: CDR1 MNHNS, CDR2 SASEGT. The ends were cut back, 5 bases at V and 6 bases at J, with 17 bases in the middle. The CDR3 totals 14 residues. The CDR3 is CASSLLGPFGEQYF. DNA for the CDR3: TGTGCCAGCAGTCTTTTGGGACCCTTCGGCGAGCAGTACTTC.

Written as DNA, the CDR3 is TGTGCCAGCAGTTACACTAGGGAGACCCAGTACTTC. It specifies CASSYTRETQYF. J is TRBJ2-5 and V is TRBV6-5, with D possibly matching TRBD2 (5 bases). The CDR3 contains 12 residues. V lost 2 bases to trimming and J lost 5 bases, with 6 bases between them. Germline V lookup: CDR1 MNHEY, CDR2 SVGAGI.